The subject of this entry is one T cell receptor beta chain. This table comes from immunoSEQ multiplex PCR, and its TCRdb copy is limited to in-frame clones, with some not included. Of about 150,000 clones listed, around 88% are singletons. The sample is drawn from a study of T cell responses to AZD1222 COVID-19 vaccine. V was shortened by 0 bases and J by 6 bases, with 19 bases between the two germline ends. Per germline, CDR1 SGHKS and CDR2 YYEKEE (reference sequence). The CDR3 has 17 residues. This sequence originates from an adult in good health. This sequence joins TRBV5-5 and TRBJ2-1; D call uncertain. The starting material was peripheral blood, obtained on day 0 of AZD1222 vaccination. For the CDR3, the DNA is TGTGCCAGCAGCTTGGGGGCACAGCCTCGATCGGGCAATGAGCAGTTCTTC. Amino acids: CASSLGAQPRSGNEQFF.